This record looks at one T cell receptor (beta chain) sequence and its context. No cognate antigen has been identified for it. No base quality information exists; no much larger clone differs at one position. This sample is drawn from a study of T cell responses to AZD1222 COVID-19 vaccine (dated by TCRdb to the early 2020s). Describing the broader study: A total of approximately 240 trial participants underwent TCR sequencing, of whom nearly 210 had received two doses of AZD1222 and around 25 had received two doses of the MenACWY control vaccine. Enrollment into the trials was organized by age into subgroups of 18-55, 56-69 and 70-plus years, and those subgroups contained about 160, 30 and 59 TCR-sequenced participants, respectively.

Reading from cysteine to phenylalanine, the CDR3 counts 15 amino acids. Only the CDR3 DNA is retained, 45 bases long and in frame from the first base. Unmatched junction bases come to 7, with V trimmed by 2 bases and J by 6 bases. The germline V gene (reference sequence) yields MNHEY for CDR1 and SMNVEV for CDR2. Findings and caveats that apply to the study as a whole: The whole spike protein was spanned by vaccine-associated CD4 TCRs, and dominant responses were seen in regions 160-218 and 743-854. Conclusions about previously exposed vaccinees were limited because only a handful of AZD1222 recipients were SARS-CoV-2 seropositive at baseline. Because no samples from the day 14 peak response were available, repertoires could be characterized only after the peak T cell response. A significant rise in spike-specific TCR breadth and depth was observed after two AZD1222 doses relative to day 0 and relative to MenACWY recipients. Most participants were white British and females outnumbered males, and the authors suggested that clonal diversity may have been underestimated. Reportedly, almost half of the unique spike-specific TCRs recognized epitopes lying outside the regions that are mutated in the B.1.351 and B.1.1.7 variants. In the small 56-69-year group, the increase in depth fell short of significance, most likely because of low power.

Sample time point, as interpreted from the label and publication: about 28 days (+/-7) after the second vaccine dose. AZD1222 recipients whose second dose came at about 4 weeks and those whose second dose came at about 12 weeks were combined into one group, since spike-specific TCR depth and breadth did not differ between the two schedules. Vaccinee samples were obtained from the UK trials COV001 and COV002, which included a single-blind randomized controlled phase 2/3 trial of AZD1222 (ChAdOx1 nCoV-19) in healthy adults. For TCRbeta chain sequencing, PBMC samples from trial participants were taken at day 0 and at day 28 after the second dose. The CDR3 regions of human TCRbeta chains were analyzed by immunosequencing. The authors' pipeline ran thus. TCRs in the repertoires were compared against a reference library of SARS-CoV-2-specific TCRs that had been generated with the MIRA antigen-specificity platform. Breadth was defined as the fraction of unique TCRs that were SARS-CoV-2-associated, and depth was defined as the fraction of total T cells that were SARS-CoV-2-associated. Each spike-specific TCR was assigned to its reactive spike region and to a CD4 or CD8 class using the MIRA data. Log10-transformed breadth and depth values were compared by one-way ANOVA with Sidak's multiple comparisons tests. Entries here come from immuneACCESS through TCRdb and include only in-frame sequences with V and J called. Some clones fail to appear in such tables; in the studies checked, an unresolved V gene covers under half of the shortfall, and the cause of the remainder is unknown. That table gives V, J and clone size, and the DNA gave D and trimming. The sample data list tens of thousands of clones, and approximately 87% of these were observed just once. The top ten clones comprise over 1.3% of the sample.

The TCR comes from an adult who received the AZD1222 COVID-19 vaccine. The material sequenced was peripheral blood, taken 28 days after the second AZD1222 dose. Recombination connected TRBV27 to TRBJ2-3; TRBD2 matches 8 bases in the middle. Read as DNA, the sequence is TGTGCCAGCAGTTTAGTCGGCGGGGGGATCGATACGCAGTATTTT. Translated, this is CASSLVGGGIDTQYF.